Following are 24 T cell receptor beta chains from one sample sequenced in a study of cytomegalovirus exposure and HLA in healthy donors. A multiplex PCR was run with 60 Vbeta primers and 13 Jbeta primers. Assay: immunoSEQ multiplex PCR; the TCRdb copy retains only in-frame clones and omits some. The data contain 300,000 or so clones, approximately 84% of them singletons. The sequenced sample consisted of PBMCs. The receptors derive from a woman aged 40-49 years in good health and CMV-seropositive.

The chain is built from TRBV7-9 and TRBJ1-1; D gene ambiguous. This CDR3 has 14 amino acids. V shed 4 bases and J shed 6 bases, with 15 bases lying between them. The germline V gene encodes CDR1 SEHNR and CDR2 FQNEAQ (reference sequence). The CDR3 region is CASSSRGQVPEAFF. Here the CDR3 DNA reads TGTGCCAGCAGCTCCCGAGGGCAGGTGCCTGAAGCTTTCTTT.

The chain carries TRBV2 and TRBJ2-7; D might be TRBD1 (5 bases). The CDR3 spans 13 residues. With 6 bases removed from V and 6 bases from J, the gap between germline ends came to 15 bases. CDR1 is SNHLY, CDR2 FYNNEI, per germline. CDR3 nucleotides: TGTGCCAGCAGAATGACAGATTACCTCGAGCAGTACTTC. It specifies CASRMTDYLEQYF.

V and J are TRBV5-6 and TRBJ2-7, with unresolved D. Germline values: CDR1 SGHDT, CDR2 YYEEEE. The V end lost 1 base, the J end lost 0 bases, and 11 bases lay between the germline ends. This CDR3 contains 15 residues. This CDR3 reads CASSLRGLHSYEQYF. The CDR3 DNA sequence: TGTGCCAGCAGCTTGCGAGGTCTTCACTCCTACGAGCAGTACTTC.

V gene TRBV19 combines with J gene TRBJ1-2, with TRBD1 matching 7 bases. Trimming at V came to 7 bases and at J to 4 bases, leaving 12 bases not matched to a gene. The CDR3 length is 15 residues. Germline V gene lookup returns CDR1 LNHDA and CDR2 SQIVND (reference sequence). This chain's CDR3 is CASIWSNDRVYGYTF. The CDR3 DNA sequence: TGTGCCAGTATTTGGAGTAACGACAGGGTCTATGGCTACACCTTC. The full variable domain, completed using reference TRBV19 and TRBJ1-2, is DGGITQSPKYLFRKEGQNVTLSCEQNLNHDAMYWYRQDPGQGLRLIYYSQIVNDFQKGDIAEGYSVSREKKESFPLTVTSAQKNPTAFYLCASIWSNDRVYGYTFGSGTRLTVV.

V gene TRBV4-2 combines with J gene TRBJ2-5, with 7 nucleotides matching TRBD2. Germline lookup yields CDR1 LGHNA and CDR2 YNFKEQ. Trimming cost V 2 bases and J 2 bases; bases outside gene matches: 5. The CDR3 contains 15 residues. As DNA, the CDR3 is TGTGCCAGCAGCCAACTAGCGGTGGGACAAGAGACCCAGTACTTC. It yields the protein CASSQLAVGQETQYF.

The rearrangement uses TRBV19 and TRBJ2-7; TRBD1 matches 7 bases. The length of the CDR3 is 15 residues. Germline V gene data show CDR1 as LNHDA and CDR2 as SQIVND (reference sequence). V lost 4 bases and J lost 0; bases outside the gene matches: 6. The CDR3 DNA reads TGTGCCAGTAGTAATCCGGGACAGAGCTCCTACGAGCAGTACTTC. Amino acids: CASSNPGQSSYEQYF.

In regard to this clone: One end of the junction is discordant with germline, which a read error may explain. This chain joins TRBV7-7 and TRBJ2-7; 7 bases align to TRBD1. The CDR3 has 14 residues. Germline lookup yields CDR1 SSHAT and CDR2 FNYEAQ (reference sequence). Here the CDR3 DNA reads TGTGCTAGCAGTCACCGGGACAGACCCTACGAGCAGTACTTC. Protein sequence: CASSHRDRPYEQYF. The variable domain in full, with the rest retrieved from reference TRBV7-7 and TRBJ2-7, is GAGVSQSPRYKVTKRGQDVTLRCDPISSHATLYWYQQALGQGPEFLTYFNYEAQPDKSGLPSDRFSAERPEGSISTLTIQRTEQRDSAMYRCASSHRDRPYEQYFGPGTRLTVT.

About this clone: The identical CDR3 is also encoded by other nucleotide sequences in the sample. The CDR3 sequence: CAWSVGGNTEAFF. CDR3 coding DNA: TGTGCCTGGAGTGTAGGCGGGAATACTGAAGCTTTCTTT. The chain is built from TRBV30 and TRBJ1-1, with no clear D. Trimming cost V 0 bases and J 5 bases, with 10 bases left between them. CDR3 size: 13 residues. Looked up from germline, CDR1 is GTSNPN and CDR2 is SVGIG (reference sequence).

A word on this clone: At the DNA level, this CDR3 is encoded by other sequences in the same sample as well. The chain links TRBV18 to TRBJ1-1, with a weak D call TRBD1 (6 bases). From germline, CDR1 is KGHSH and CDR2 LQKENI. This CDR3 has 13 amino acids. The V gene lost 2 bases and the J gene lost 4 bases, with 8 bases spanning the gap. The chain's CDR3 is CASSPGGPTEAFF. CDR3 nucleotides: TGTGCCAGCTCACCAGGGGGCCCCACTGAAGCTTTCTTT.

Remarks on this clone: Other nucleotide sequences from this sample produce the same CDR3. The V gene is TRBV9, the J gene TRBJ2-1; D possibly corresponds to TRBD1 (6 bases). Germline CDR1 and CDR2: SGDLS and YYNGEE. CDR3 length: 13 residues. V dropped 4 bases and J dropped 3 bases, with 8 bases sitting between them. Here the CDR3 DNA reads TGTGCCAGCAGCACGGACAGCTACAATGAGCAGTTCTTC. It specifies CASSTDSYNEQFF.

V gene TRBV18 combines with J gene TRBJ1-5; TRBD1 matches at 7 bases. Trimming took 5 bases from V and 1 from J; bases not matched to a gene: 5. The V gene's germline CDR1 is KGHSH and CDR2 LQKENI. The length of the CDR3 is 15 residues. CDR3: CASSEGQNSNQPQHF. The CDR3 region has the DNA TGTGCCAGCTCAGAGGGACAGAACAGCAATCAGCCCCAGCATTTT.

The gene calls are TRBV6-6 and TRBJ2-1, with TRBD1 as a possible D gene (7 bases). The CDR3 has 16 residues. V was cut by 7 bases and J by 4 bases, with 20 bases left in between. Germline V CDR1 and CDR2: MNHNY, SVGAGI (reference sequence). The CDR3 nucleotides are TGTGCCAGCATTATAGGAGGGACAGCCCCGTACAATGAGCAGTTCTTC. This sequence encodes CASIIGGTAPYNEQFF.

V usage is TRBV27 and J usage is TRBJ2-1, with 9 positions matching TRBD1. The CDR3 runs 15 residues. In germline, CDR1 is MNHEY, CDR2 SMNVEV (reference sequence). V gave up 4 bases and J gave up 6 bases; unmatched junction bases: 7. In nucleotides, the CDR3 is TGTGCCAGCAGTTCTACAGGGGGCCTCTCCAATGAGCAGTTCTTC. Translated: CASSSTGGLSNEQFF.

This chain uses TRBV11-2 with TRBJ1-6; D ambiguous. V was cut by 4 bases and J by 7 bases, with 8 bases left in between. This CDR3 is built from 13 residues. Per the germline V gene, CDR1 is SGHAT and CDR2 is FQNNGV. CDR3 sequence reads: CASSSYPNSPLHF. The CDR3 DNA reads as TGTGCCAGCAGCTCCTACCCCAATTCACCCCTCCACTTT.

Of note for this clone: The junction departs from germline at one end; a sequencing error may be responsible. The rearrangement joins TRBV30 to TRBJ2-3; no definite D call. Germline V gives CDR1 GTSNPN, CDR2 SVGIG (reference sequence). This CDR3 is 15 amino acids long. The DNA of the CDR3 is TGTGCCTGGAGTCCCCTGACTTCCCGCGCAGATACGCAGTTTTTT. Its translation: CAWSPLTSRADTQFF.

J is TRBJ1-2 and V is TRBV19; TRBD1 might be the D (6 bases). This CDR3 is 16 amino acids long. CDR1 LNHDA and CDR2 SQIVND come from the germline V gene (reference sequence). The V and J ends lost 3 bases and 1 base respectively, with 15 bases between them. This CDR3 is CASSIGQGWDNYGYTF. DNA of the CDR3: TGTGCCAGTAGTATCGGGCAGGGGTGGGATAACTATGGCTACACCTTC.

The V gene is TRBV21-1, the J gene TRBJ2-1; the table's D gene call, TRBD2, was not cross checked with the DNA. TRBV21-1 is termed a pseudogene. The length of the CDR3 is 14 residues. CDR3 amino acids: CASSNRREDSEQFF. The CDR3 DNA reads TGTGCCAGCAGCAATAGGCGGGAGGACTCTGAGCAGTTCTTC.

The gene calls are TRBV28 and TRBJ2-1, with D perhaps matching TRBD2 (5 bases). V was trimmed by 3 bases and J by 5 bases, leaving 17 bases between them. There are 16 residues in the CDR3. The germline V gene has CDR1 MDHEN and CDR2 SYDVKM. CDR3 sequence reads: CASSLWESVVDNEQFF. CDR3 DNA sequence: TGTGCCAGCAGTTTGTGGGAGTCCGTTGTGGACAATGAGCAGTTCTTC.

This chain connects TRBV5-1 to TRBJ1-4, with 7 bases lining up with TRBD1. There are 14 residues in the CDR3. Losses at the gene ends were 5 bases for V and 0 bases for J; bases not matched to a gene: 1. The germline CDR1 and CDR2 sequences are SGHRS and YFSETQ. CDR3 DNA sequence: TGCGCCAGCAGTCAGGGGGCAACTAATGAAAAACTGTTTTTT. Protein: CASSQGATNEKLFF. Supplemented by reference TRBV5-1 and TRBJ1-4, the full variable domain reads KAGVTQTPRYLIKTRGQQVTLSCSPISGHRSVSWYQQTPGQGLQFLFEYFSETQRNKGNFPGRFSGRQFSNSRSEMNVSTLELGDSALYLCASSQGATNEKLFFGSGTQLSVL.

The chain links TRBV5-4 to TRBJ2-3; D is ambiguous. Germline V CDR1 and CDR2: SGHNT, YYREEE (reference sequence). The CDR3 spans 12 residues. Trimming removed 3 bases at V and 4 bases at J, with 6 bases between. CDR3 sequence reads: CASSSLPDTQYF. The CDR3 DNA is TGTGCCAGCAGCTCCCTACCAGATACGCAGTATTTT.

The genes are TRBV5-1 and TRBJ2-5; D is uncertain. The germline V and J ends were trimmed by 3 bases and 2 bases, with 14 bases remaining between them. CDR3 size: 15 residues. CDR1 is SGHRS, CDR2 YFSETQ, per germline. The DNA for the CDR3 is TGCGCCAGCAGCTATACAGTAGGTTCTCAAGAGACCCAGTACTTC. Amino acid sequence: CASSYTVGSQETQYF.

The chain recombines TRBV2 with TRBJ2-7; TRBD2 agrees at 11 bases. CDR3 size: 14 residues. Germline V gene data show CDR1 as SNHLY and CDR2 as FYNNEI. Germline trimming cut 7 bases from V and 4 bases from J; bases unmatched to any gene: 6. CDR3 amino acids: CASNGRLAGYEQYF. In DNA, the CDR3 is TGTGCCAGCAACGGCAGACTAGCGGGGTACGAGCAGTACTTC.

The rearrangement uses TRBV5-8 and TRBJ1-1; D is unclear. The CDR3 loop spans 15 amino acids. The germline V gene has CDR1 SGHTS and CDR2 YDEGEE. V was cut by 0 bases and J by 1 base, with 10 bases left in between. The CDR3 loop reads CASSLALARNTEAFF. The CDR3 DNA reads TGTGCCAGCAGCTTGGCGCTGGCCCGGAACACTGAAGCTTTCTTT.

This chain links TRBV19 with TRBJ2-1; TRBD2 agrees at 8 bases. Unmatched junction bases numbered 6, after V lost 5 bases and J lost 9 bases. The CDR3 extends over 13 amino acids. Germline V gives CDR1 LNHDA, CDR2 SQIVND (reference sequence). In DNA, the CDR3 is TGTGCCAGTAGTGTGACTAGCGTGGTTGAGCAGTTCTTC. Translation gives CASSVTSVVEQFF.